This T cell receptor (beta chain) was captured in a study of blood T cell repertoires in COVID-19. The CDR3 totals 14 residues. V shed 2 bases, J shed 3 bases, and the junction held 6 bases outside the gene matches. CDR1 and CDR2 (germline): GTSNPN, SVGIG (reference sequence). The study recruited people aged about 18 to 95 years across some 23 US areas. Participants were placed into cohorts based on the clinical history they reported. Generated by immunoSEQ multiplex PCR, the TCRdb table keeps only in-frame clones and is missing some. The sample includes roughly 200,000 clones, roughly four fifths seen only once; the top ten take 12%.

V usage is TRBV30 and J usage is TRBJ2-7; TRBD1 matches 8 bases. This sequence was found in a man aged 35 to 55 who had recovered from COVID-19. What was sequenced was PBMCs or T cells enriched from blood (not recorded which). The CDR3: CAWSRGTGFYEQYF. CDR3 nucleotide sequence: TGTGCCTGGAGTCGCGGGACAGGTTTCTACGAGCAGTACTTC.